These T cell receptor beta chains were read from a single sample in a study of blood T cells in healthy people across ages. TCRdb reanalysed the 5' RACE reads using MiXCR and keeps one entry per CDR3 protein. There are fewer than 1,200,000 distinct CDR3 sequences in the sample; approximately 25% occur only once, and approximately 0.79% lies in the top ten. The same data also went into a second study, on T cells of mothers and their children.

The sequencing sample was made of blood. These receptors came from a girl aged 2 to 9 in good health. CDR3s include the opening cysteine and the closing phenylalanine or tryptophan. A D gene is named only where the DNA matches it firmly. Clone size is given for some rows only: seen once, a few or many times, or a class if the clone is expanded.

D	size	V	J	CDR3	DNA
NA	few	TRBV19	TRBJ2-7	CASSMEFSSSYEQYF	TGTGCCAGTAGTATGGAGTTTTCGAGCTCCTACGAGCAGTACTTC
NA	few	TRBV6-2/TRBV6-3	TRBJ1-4	CASSDQTETNEKLFF	TGTGCCAGCAGTGACCAGACGGAAACTAATGAAAAACTGTTTTTT
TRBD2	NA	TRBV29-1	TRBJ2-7	CSVAPLADTCEQYF	TGCAGCGTTGCCCCACTAGCGGACACCTGCGAGCAGTACTTC
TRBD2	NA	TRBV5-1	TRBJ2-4	CASSRGLAGGPAKNIQYF	TGCGCCAGCAGCAGGGGACTAGCGGGAGGGCCGGCCAAAAACATTCAGTACTTC
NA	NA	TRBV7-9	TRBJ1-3	CASSWSSGNTIYF	TGTGCCAGCAGCTGGAGCTCTGGAAACACCATATATTTT
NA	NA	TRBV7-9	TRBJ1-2	CASSLVTAGYTF	TGTGCCAGCAGCTTAGTGACGGCTGGCTACACCTTC
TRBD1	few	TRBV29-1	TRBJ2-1	CSAIEDRGPNEQFF	TGCAGCGCCATCGAGGACAGGGGCCCTAATGAGCAGTTCTTC
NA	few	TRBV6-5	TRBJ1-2	CASSYGGEGYTF	TGTGCCAGCAGTTACGGGGGGGAGGGGTACACCTTC
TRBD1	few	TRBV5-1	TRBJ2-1	CASSRGQGYNEQFF	TGCGCCAGCAGCAGGGGGCAGGGATACAATGAGCAGTTCTTC
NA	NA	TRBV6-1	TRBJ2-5	CASSGAGFRVGETQYF	TGTGCCAGCAGTGGGGCAGGTTTCAGGGTCGGAGAGACCCAGTACTTC
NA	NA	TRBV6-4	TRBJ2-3	CASSELSSTDTQYF	TGTGCCAGCAGTGAACTCTCTAGCACAGATACGCAGTATTTT
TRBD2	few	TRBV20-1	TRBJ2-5	CSAAGLAIETQYF	TGCAGTGCAGCCGGACTAGCGATAGAGACCCAGTACTTC
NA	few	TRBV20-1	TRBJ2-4	CSAVFSAPAKNIQYF	TGCAGTGCTGTTTTTAGCGCCCCAGCCAAAAACATTCAGTACTTC
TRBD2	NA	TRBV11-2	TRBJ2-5	CASSFPSGTQETQYF	TGTGCCAGCAGCTTCCCTAGCGGAACCCAAGAGACCCAGTACTTC
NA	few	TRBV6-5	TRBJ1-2	CASTASLAYGYTF	TGTGCCAGCACCGCCAGTTTAGCCTATGGCTACACCTTC
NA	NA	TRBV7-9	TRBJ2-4	CASSLLTGIQYF	TGTGCCAGCAGCCTTTTGACGGGGATTCAGTACTTC
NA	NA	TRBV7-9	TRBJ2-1	CASSPPEQFF	TGTGCCAGCAGCCCCCCAGAGCAGTTCTTC
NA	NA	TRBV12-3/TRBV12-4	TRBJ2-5	CASSLGVLLGETQYF	TGTGCCAGCAGTTTGGGAGTCCTACTAGGGGAGACCCAGTACTTC
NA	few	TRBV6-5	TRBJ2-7	CASSYSKGNEQYF	TGTGCCAGCAGTTACTCGAAAGGGAACGAGCAGTACTTC
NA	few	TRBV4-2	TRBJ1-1	CASSQASEEMNTEAFF	TGTGCCAGCAGCCAAGCCTCAGAAGAGATGAACACTGAAGCTTTCTTT
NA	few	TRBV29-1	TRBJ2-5	CSVEDRKETQYF	TGCAGCGTTGAAGATCGGAAAGAGACCCAGTACTTC
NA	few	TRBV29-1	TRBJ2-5	CSVGGQFQETQYF	TGCAGCGTTGGGGGGCAATTCCAAGAGACCCAGTACTTC
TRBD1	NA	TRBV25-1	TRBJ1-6	CASSGTGQNSPLHF	TGTGCCAGCAGTGGGACAGGGCAAAATTCACCCCTCCACTTT
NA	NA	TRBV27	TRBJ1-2	CASRAWQANYGYTF	TGTGCCAGCAGGGCCTGGCAGGCTAACTATGGCTACACCTTC